The 13 T cell receptor beta chains below all came from one sample that was sequenced in a study of blood T cell repertoires in COVID-19. The protocol was immunoSEQ multiplex PCR, while the TCRdb copy is restricted to in-frame clones and leaves out a portion. The table lists 150,000 or so clones, around nine tenths of them singletons. Input material: peripheral blood. The receptors stem from a woman aged 70 to 79 with COVID-19, enrolled during active disease.

Written as DNA, the CDR3 is TGTGCCAGCAGTTTCGCGGGGGGAGGCTACACCTTC. Translated, it gives CASSFAGGGYTF. The V gene is TRBV27, the J gene TRBJ1-2, with a weak D call TRBD1 (5 bases). V gave up 3 bases and J gave up 8 bases, with 10 bases separating them. The CDR3 covers 12 residues. CDR1 is MNHEY, CDR2 SMNVEV, per germline (reference sequence).

The rearrangement uses TRBV28 and TRBJ1-2; 9 positions agree with TRBD1. V lost 5 bases to trimming and J lost 5 bases; unmatched junction nucleotides: 3. This CDR3 spans 13 amino acids. Germline assignment: CDR1 MDHEN and CDR2 SYDVKM. The CDR3, as DNA: TGTGCCAGCAGTATACAGGGGGCGTATGGCTACACCTTC. Amino acid sequence: CASSIQGAYGYTF.

The rearrangement joins TRBV6-1 to TRBJ2-4; 11 positions match TRBD2. Germline CDR1 and CDR2: MNHNS and SASEGT. This CDR3 is built from 19 residues. V shed 1 base and J 0 bases; nucleotides not matched to a gene: 8. CDR3 loop: CASSEDPSGGPLAKNIQYF. CDR3 sequence (DNA): TGTGCCAGCAGTGAAGATCCTAGCGGGGGGCCTCTAGCCAAAAACATTCAGTACTTC.

This chain uses TRBV7-2 with TRBJ2-5, with 9 bases matching TRBD1. In germline, CDR1 is SGHTA, CDR2 FQGNSA. The CDR3 has 15 amino acids. V trimming: 4 bases; J trimming: 5 bases; junction bases outside the gene matches: 8. CDR3 sequence: CASSYAGTGPETQYF. Here the CDR3 DNA reads TGTGCCAGCAGCTACGCCGGGACAGGGCCCGAGACCCAGTACTTC.

The gene calls are TRBV5-1 and TRBJ2-5; 7 bases agree with TRBD1. The V segment lost 0 bases and the J segment 3 bases; nucleotides outside the gene matches: 5. CDR1 SGHRS and CDR2 YFSETQ come from the germline V gene. The CDR3 sequence is 15 residues long. The CDR3 loop reads CASSLGGTAKETQYF. In nucleotides, the CDR3 is TGCGCCAGCAGCTTGGGGGGGACAGCCAAAGAGACCCAGTACTTC.

The gene calls are TRBV5-1 and TRBJ1-1; D possibly corresponds to TRBD1 (5 bases). V lost 0 bases, J lost 1 base, and 7 bases lay in between. The V gene's germline CDR1 is SGHRS and CDR2 YFSETQ. CDR3 length: 14 amino acids. The CDR3 region is CASSLAGGNTEAFF. CDR3 sequence (DNA): TGCGCCAGCAGCTTGGCCGGGGGGAACACTGAAGCTTTCTTT.

The gene calls are TRBV6-5 and TRBJ2-5; 9 bases align to TRBD1. The V gene end was trimmed by 6 bases and the J gene end by 4 bases; junction bases not matched to a gene: 9. This CDR3 has 15 residues. Per germline, CDR1 MNHEY and CDR2 SVGAGI. CDR3 DNA: TGTGCCAGCAGACCTACAGGGGGCGCGGGAGAGACCCAGTACTTC. Amino acids: CASRPTGGAGETQYF.

The J gene is TRBJ1-3, the V gene TRBV28; D unclear. Trimming pared 3 bases from V and 4 bases from J, leaving 7 bases between. CDR3 length: 13 amino acids. CDR1 MDHEN and CDR2 SYDVKM come from the germline V gene. CDR3 in DNA: TGTGCCAGCAGTTTCGAGTTAGGAAACACCATATATTTT. Its translation is CASSFELGNTIYF.

The table lists this clone with a count of one. The chain uses TRBV5-1 and TRBJ2-7, with a weak D call TRBD1 (7 bases). The CDR3 extends over 14 amino acids. Trimming took off 3 bases at V and 1 base at J, with 11 bases between the two ends. CDR1 and CDR2 from the germline V gene are SGHRS and YFSETQ. The DNA of the CDR3 is TGCGCCAGCAGCTGGGACAGCGGGTCCTACGAGCAGTACTTC. It yields the protein CASSWDSGSYEQYF.

V and J are TRBV5-1 and TRBJ2-7; 7 positions agree with TRBD1. The CDR3 extends over 14 amino acids. From germline, CDR1 is SGHRS and CDR2 YFSETQ. The V segment lost 7 bases and the J segment 3 bases; nucleotides outside the gene matches: 10. The CDR3 nucleotides are TGCGCCAGCCACCCCGAGACAGGGTTCTACGAGCAGTACTTC. It encodes CASHPETGFYEQYF.

This clone showed up just once. The chain is built from TRBV7-9 and TRBJ2-5; 9 bases are shared with TRBD1. Trimming took 5 bases from V and 5 from J; bases not matched to a gene: 6. The CDR3 length is 14 residues. The germline V gene encodes CDR1 SEHNR and CDR2 FQNEAQ (reference sequence). The CDR3 reads CASSTGGAGETQYF. In nucleotides, the CDR3 is TGTGCCAGCAGCACAGGGGGCGCGGGGGAGACCCAGTACTTC.

The rearrangement uses TRBV19 and TRBJ2-3; a weak D match, TRBD2 (5 bases). With 0 bases removed from V and 1 base from J, the gap between germline ends came to 11 bases. The CDR3 totals 16 residues. The germline gives CDR1 LNHDA, CDR2 SQIVND (reference sequence). DNA of the CDR3: TGTGCCAGTAGTATAGAAGGGCGGGCGGGCACAGATACGCAGTATTTT. Protein: CASSIEGRAGTDTQYF.

This clone came up a few times. This CDR3 is CASSLALAGGQGSYEQYF. The DNA for the CDR3 is TGCGCCAGCAGCTTGGCGCTAGCGGGGGGGCAGGGCTCCTACGAGCAGTACTTC. The V call is TRBV5-1, the J call TRBJ2-7, with 12 bases identical to TRBD2. J gave up 0 bases and V 0 bases, and 7 bases lay outside the gene matches. Germline CDR1 and CDR2: SGHRS and YFSETQ. The CDR3 loop spans 18 amino acids.